These 24 T cell receptor beta chains originate from one sample sequenced in a study of blood T cell repertoires in COVID-19. Using immunoSEQ multiplex PCR, the repertoire was profiled, and TCRdb retains in-frame clones only, with some absent. The table has about 210,000 clones, less than 90% seen once. Material for sequencing was PBMCs or T cells enriched from blood (not recorded which). These receptors were taken from a woman between 25 and 40 years old who had been exposed to COVID-19.

The chain couples TRBV7-6 to TRBJ1-1, with TRBD1 matching over 7 bases. CDR1 SGHVS and CDR2 FNYEAQ come from the germline V gene. The CDR3 is 17 amino acids. V shed 4 bases and J 10 bases; nucleotides not matched to a gene: 21. DNA for the CDR3: TGTGCCAGCAGCTCCCAATTACAGGGGTCCGCCGCCGGCGGAGCTTTCTTT. Translated, it gives CASSSQLQGSAAGGAFF.

The chain recombines TRBV5-6 with TRBJ2-1; tentatively, D is TRBD1 (5 bases). V gave up 4 bases and J gave up 4 bases, with 18 bases separating them. This CDR3 spans 16 amino acids. Germline V gene data show CDR1 as SGHDT and CDR2 as YYEEEE. The CDR3 protein is CASSTVGQGSYNEQFF. As DNA, the CDR3 is TGTGCCAGCAGCACTGTCGGGCAGGGATCTTACAATGAGCAGTTCTTC.

Regarding this clone: At one end the junction does not follow the germline gene, possibly because of a read error. The chain recombines TRBV10-3 with TRBJ1-1; D possibly corresponds to TRBD1 (6 bases). CDR1 and CDR2 (germline): ENHRY, SYGVKD. This CDR3 contains 12 residues. Here the CDR3 reads CAISDNSTGGQF. CDR3 sequence (DNA): TGTGCCATCAGTGACAACAGTACGGGGGGGCAATTT.

The V and J genes are TRBV5-1 and TRBJ1-1; tentatively, D is TRBD1 (6 bases). The V and J ends lost 4 bases and 1 base respectively, with 11 bases between them. Germline V gives CDR1 SGHRS, CDR2 YFSETQ. The CDR3 has 14 amino acids. The CDR3 region has the DNA TGCGCCAGCAGCCAACAGGGAAAGAACACTGAAGCTTTCTTT. This codes for CASSQQGKNTEAFF.

In regard to this clone: Other nucleotide sequences from this sample produce the same CDR3. The chain carries TRBV6-5 and TRBJ1-4, with 11 bases identical to TRBD1. Germline V lookup: CDR1 MNHEY, CDR2 SVGAGI. This CDR3 has 14 amino acids. Trimming removed 5 bases from V and 7 bases from J; junction bases left unmatched: 3. CDR3 in amino acids: CASSPGQGGEKLFF. The CDR3 bases are TGTGCCAGCAGTCCGGGACAGGGGGGTGAAAAACTGTTTTTT.

V gene TRBV10-3 combines with J gene TRBJ1-6; D is perhaps TRBD1 (5 bases). V lost 6 bases and J 5 bases, leaving 8 bases between the germline ends. Germline CDR1 ENHRY, CDR2 SYGVKD. The CDR3 spans 13 residues. CDR3 amino acids: CAISLDNNSPLHF. CDR3 coding DNA: TGTGCCATCAGCCTGGACAATAATTCACCCCTCCACTTT.

V and J are TRBV5-1 and TRBJ2-7; 9 positions agree with TRBD1. V shed 0 bases, J shed 4 bases, and the junction held 5 bases outside the gene matches. From germline, CDR1 is SGHRS and CDR2 YFSETQ. CDR3 size: 15 residues. CDR3 residues: CASSLATGGVYEQYF. In DNA, the CDR3 is TGCGCCAGCAGCTTGGCTACAGGGGGCGTGTACGAGCAGTACTTC.

The chain carries TRBV7-2 and TRBJ2-1; possibly TRBD2 for D (7 bases). The germline V gene has CDR1 SGHTA and CDR2 FQGNSA. V was pared by 0 bases and J by 3 bases, with 9 bases between. There are 15 residues in the CDR3. The DNA for the CDR3 is TGTGCCAGCAGCTTAGCGAGGGGGGGCTACAATGAGCAGTTCTTC. This codes for CASSLARGGYNEQFF.

The V and J genes are TRBV7-5 and TRBJ1-2; the table's D call, TRBD1, has no DNA check behind it. TRBV7-5 is termed a pseudogene. This CDR3 region has 17 residues. CDR3 amino acids: CARSWGRLPYFNYGYTF. DNA of the CDR3: TGTGCCAGAAGCTGGGGCAGGTTACCCTATTTTAACTATGGCTACACCTTC.

This clone was found a few times. The chain is built from TRBV7-3 and TRBJ2-2; D is perhaps TRBD2 (6 bases). Germline CDR1 reads SGHTA; CDR2 reads FQGTGA. The CDR3 spans 16 residues. With 5 bases removed from V and 0 bases from J, the gap between germline ends came to 13 bases. CDR3 nucleotides: TGTGCCAGCAGCAGAATGGGGGGATCGAACACCGGGGAGCTGTTTTTT. This encodes CASSRMGGSNTGELFF.

The chain is built from TRBV19 and TRBJ1-2, with D uncertain. CDR1 is LNHDA, CDR2 SQIVND, per germline (reference sequence). V was cut by 5 bases and J by 7 bases, with 14 bases left in between. The CDR3 loop spans 13 amino acids. The CDR3 DNA follows: TGTGCCAGTAGTTCCCGGGAGAAGAGTGGCTACACCTTC. As protein: CASSSREKSGYTF.

CDR3 nucleotides: TGCGCCAGCAGCTTGGGCGCCTTCTCTGAAGCTTTCTTT. Translation: CASSLGAFSEAFF. V gene TRBV5-1 combines with J gene TRBJ1-1; D is undetermined. Between the trimmed V and J ends, which lost 0 bases and 6 bases, there was a span of 9 bases. Germline lookup yields CDR1 SGHRS and CDR2 YFSETQ. The CDR3 spans 13 residues.

The gene calls are TRBV3-1 (or the pseudogene TRBV3-2) and TRBJ1-2; TRBD1 matches 7 bases. The CDR3 runs 14 residues. V lost 4 bases and J lost 0; bases outside the gene matches: 2. Germline assignment: CDR1 LGHDT and CDR2 YNNKEL (reference sequence). The DNA for the CDR3 is TGTGCCAGCAGCCGACAGGGATCTAACTATGGCTACACCTTC. Translation: CASSRQGSNYGYTF.

The rearrangement links TRBV12-5 to TRBJ2-2; D is possibly TRBD1 (5 bases). V lost 2 bases, J lost 5 bases, and 15 bases lay in between. In germline, CDR1 is LGHNT, CDR2 FRNRAP. This CDR3 is 16 amino acids long. The CDR3 region is CASGLPKTQGTGELFF. In DNA form, the CDR3 reads TGTGCTAGTGGTTTGCCAAAAACCCAGGGAACCGGGGAGCTGTTTTTT.

V and J are TRBV7-9 and TRBJ2-3, with TRBD1 identical over 9 bases. The germline CDR1 and CDR2 sequences are SEHNR and FQNEAQ (reference sequence). The CDR3 length is 16 residues. J gave up 0 bases and V 7 bases, and 8 bases lay outside the gene matches. The CDR3 bases are TGTGCCAGCACGGCGGACAGGGGATTTAGCACAGATACGCAGTATTTT. It encodes CASTADRGFSTDTQYF.

A few counts support this clone. The V and J genes are TRBV9 and TRBJ2-3, with 9 bases that match TRBD2. The CDR3 has 17 residues. Germline V gives CDR1 SGDLS, CDR2 YYNGEE. With V trimmed by 3 bases and J by 0 bases, 8 bases remained unmatched. Here the CDR3 DNA reads TGTGCCAGCAGCGCAGGCGGGGGGGACGTTAGCACAGATACGCAGTATTTT. This codes for CASSAGGGDVSTDTQYF.

This sequence joins TRBV4-1 and TRBJ1-1, with D perhaps TRBD1 (5 bases). CDR3 length equals 14 residues. Trimming left V 3 bases short and J 6 bases short, with 14 bases between. The germline V gene has CDR1 MGHRA and CDR2 YSYEKL. CDR3 residues: CASSHHRPGAEAFF. CDR3 nucleotide sequence: TGCGCCAGCAGCCATCACAGGCCGGGGGCTGAAGCTTTCTTT.

The chain has TRBV4-1 and TRBJ2-1; 9 nucleotides align to TRBD2. This CDR3 spans 12 amino acids. V shed 4 bases, J shed 10 bases, and the junction held 2 bases outside the gene matches. CDR1 and CDR2 from the germline V gene are MGHRA and YSYEKL. CDR3 sequence (DNA): TGCGCCAGCAGCCGTCTAGCGGGGGAGCAGTTCTTC. Translation gives CASSRLAGEQFF.

The CDR3 DNA is TGTGCCAGCAGCCCCCCCGCCCAGCGGGGACGGAAAGAGACCCAGTACTTC. Its translation is CASSPPAQRGRKETQYF. The V and J genes are TRBV7-6 and TRBJ2-5, with TRBD2 matching over 7 bases. CDR1 is SGHVS and CDR2 is FNYEAQ in the germline V gene. V was pared by 5 bases and J by 3 bases, with 15 bases of the junction left unmatched. The CDR3 is 17 amino acids.

V and J are TRBV15 and TRBJ2-3; weak D call: TRBD2 (6 bases). V lost 5 bases to trimming and J lost 1 base, with 13 bases between them. CDR1 and CDR2 (germline): LNHNV, YYDKDF (reference sequence). The CDR3 covers 15 residues. The CDR3 bases are TGTGCCACCAGCCTGGTCCAGCGGGGCACAGATACGCAGTATTTT. It is translated as CATSLVQRGTDTQYF.

The chain links TRBV6-5 to TRBJ1-4; D may be TRBD1 (6 bases). V gave up 6 bases and J gave up 0 bases, with 11 bases separating them. The CDR3 sequence is 15 residues long. Germline V lookup: CDR1 MNHEY, CDR2 SVGAGI. The CDR3 nucleotides read TGTGCCAGCAGACGGGGGGCATCAACTAATGAAAAACTGTTTTTT. Translation gives CASRRGASTNEKLFF.

The V call is TRBV19, the J call TRBJ2-1, with D possibly being TRBD2 (7 bases). This CDR3 region has 16 residues. Trimming took off 1 base at V and 5 bases at J, with 15 bases between the two ends. Looked up from germline, CDR1 is LNHDA and CDR2 is SQIVND (reference sequence). CDR3 sequence (DNA): TGTGCCAGTAGTATAGTAGGGGGGGCGTCGGACAATGAGCAGTTCTTC. This translates into CASSIVGGASDNEQFF.

The DNA of the CDR3 is TGTGCCAGTAGTATGGGCAGGGGGTCGGACTATGGCTACACCTTC. Its translation is CASSMGRGSDYGYTF. The V call is TRBV19, the J call TRBJ1-2; 7 bases are a match to TRBD1. This CDR3 is built from 15 residues. V dropped 3 bases and J dropped 3; count of bases not matched to a gene: 7. CDR1 is LNHDA, CDR2 SQIVND, per germline (reference sequence).

The chain links TRBV7-9 to TRBJ2-2; 9 nucleotides line up with TRBD1. Germline trimming cut 1 base from V and 0 bases from J; bases unmatched to any gene: 0. The CDR3 spans 16 residues. Germline V CDR1 and CDR2: SEHNR, FQNEAQ (reference sequence). Written as DNA, the CDR3 is TGTGCCAGCAGCTTAGGACAGGGGGCGAACACCGGGGAGCTGTTTTTT. It encodes CASSLGQGANTGELFF.